The 6 T cell receptor beta chains below all came from one sample that was sequenced in a study of blood T cell repertoires in COVID-19 (dated by TCRdb to 2018 to 2020). The library was generated by the immunoSEQ multiplex PCR assay. What TCRdb holds here is the immuneACCESS table cut down to in-frame rearrangements. Part of the clones is not present; checked against another copy, under half of the missing clones reflect an unresolved V gene, and the others are unexplained. The sample has some 370,000 clones on record, around 86% of them singletons. Around 5% of the sample is in the top ten clones. Sequencing was performed on PBMCs or T cells enriched from blood (not recorded which). These receptors came from a woman in her fifties or sixties who had recovered from COVID-19.

The table lists this clone with a few counts. The chain links TRBV5-1 to TRBJ2-7; D might be TRBD2 (5 bases). The CDR3 consists of 16 residues. V was clipped by 0 bases and J by 4 bases, with 17 bases between them. Germline CDR1 reads SGHRS; CDR2 reads YFSETQ. The CDR3 nucleotides read TGCGCCAGCAGCTTGGCTCCGGGGTACGGATCGTACGAGCAGTACTTC. Translation: CASSLAPGYGSYEQYF.

The chain couples TRBV6-4 to TRBJ1-6, with no clear D. CDR3 length: 12 residues. The V and J ends lost 10 bases and 7 bases respectively, with 11 bases between them. From germline, CDR1 is MRHNA and CDR2 SNTAGT. CDR3 protein: CATPIRNSPLHF. CDR3 nucleotides: TGTGCCACCCCTATACGGAATTCACCCCTCCACTTT.

The chain combines TRBV3-1 (or the pseudogene TRBV3-2) with TRBJ1-3; the D is unclear. V lost 4 bases to trimming and J lost 2 bases, with 15 bases between them. The CDR3 length is 16 residues. Germline-derived CDR1 and CDR2 are LGHDT and YNNKEL (reference sequence). DNA of the CDR3: TGTGCCAGCAGCCTGAATGCCGCTCGAGCTGGAAACACCATATATTTT. It is translated as CASSLNAARAGNTIYF.

The chain is built from TRBV9 and TRBJ2-3; 12 bases are shared with TRBD2. The CDR3 has 19 amino acids. V trimming: 3 bases; J trimming: 4 bases; junction bases outside the gene matches: 15. Germline V gene data show CDR1 as SGDLS and CDR2 as YYNGEE. CDR3 sequence: CASSERLAGVGQIPDTQYF. The CDR3 DNA is TGTGCCAGCAGCGAGAGACTAGCGGGAGTGGGGCAGATCCCAGATACGCAGTATTTT.

The genes are TRBV30 and TRBJ2-4, with a possible D match to TRBD1 (7 bases). V was shortened by 0 bases and J by 0 bases, with 21 bases between the two germline ends. This CDR3 spans 19 amino acids. Germline CDR1 is GTSNPN and CDR2 is SVGIG (reference sequence). Here the CDR3 reads CAWSVFGGRQGPAKNIQYF. CDR3 sequence (DNA): TGTGCCTGGAGTGTATTTGGGGGGCGACAGGGTCCAGCCAAAAACATTCAGTACTTC.

This clone was found a few times. The V gene is TRBV9, the J gene TRBJ1-6; 10 nucleotides align to TRBD1. The germline CDR1 and CDR2 sequences are SGDLS and YYNGEE. V lost 0 bases to trimming and J lost 6 bases; unmatched junction nucleotides: 9. The CDR3 has 18 residues. The CDR3 sequence is CASSVAPSGTGVNSPLHF. The CDR3 DNA is TGTGCCAGCAGCGTAGCACCGTCGGGGACAGGGGTTAATTCACCCCTCCACTTT.